Sequencing of this T cell receptor beta chain was carried out in a study of blood T cell repertoires in COVID-19. The wider study: The cDNA or gDNA used as material had been derived from T cells, B-cell-depleted T cells, or PBMCs.

Enrollees, roughly 18 to 89 years old, lived in 20 to 25 US areas. Grouping used clinical history reported by participants in a survey and questionnaire. In the study's own analysis: Cell counts per sample came from amplifying reference gene primers. Method: immunoSEQ multiplex PCR; TCRdb's copy keeps in-frame clones and lacks some. The V and J calls and the clone size are those of that table, but D and trimming were determined from the DNA. This table holds approximately 150,000 clones, 80% to 90% found once. This TCR derives from a man aged 35 to 55 with acute COVID-19. Sequencing was carried out using PBMCs or T cells enriched from blood (not recorded which).

In nucleotides, the CDR3 is TGTGCCAGTAGTCCACTCCAGGGGAAGTCTGGCTACACCTTC. Its protein product is CASSPLQGKSGYTF. This rearrangement joins TRBV19 to TRBJ1-2; D is possibly TRBD1 (6 bases). The V gene's germline CDR1 is LNHDA and CDR2 SQIVND (reference sequence). This CDR3 has 14 residues. Trimming took 5 bases from V and 7 from J, leaving 17 bases between them.